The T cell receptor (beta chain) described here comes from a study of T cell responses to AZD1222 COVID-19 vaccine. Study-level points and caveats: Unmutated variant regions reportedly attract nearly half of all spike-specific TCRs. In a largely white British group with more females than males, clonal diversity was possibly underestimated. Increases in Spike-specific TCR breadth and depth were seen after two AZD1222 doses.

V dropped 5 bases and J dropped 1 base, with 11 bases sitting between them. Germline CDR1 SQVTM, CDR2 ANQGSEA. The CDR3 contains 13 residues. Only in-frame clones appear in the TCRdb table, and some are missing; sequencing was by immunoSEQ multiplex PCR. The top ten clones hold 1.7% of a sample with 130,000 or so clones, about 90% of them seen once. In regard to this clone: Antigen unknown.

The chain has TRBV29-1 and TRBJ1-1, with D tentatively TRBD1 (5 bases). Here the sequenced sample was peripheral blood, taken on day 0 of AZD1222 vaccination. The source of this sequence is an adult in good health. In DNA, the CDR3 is TGCAGCGTTTCCCAGGGCGCGAACACTGAAGCTTTCTTT. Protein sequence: CSVSQGANTEAFF.